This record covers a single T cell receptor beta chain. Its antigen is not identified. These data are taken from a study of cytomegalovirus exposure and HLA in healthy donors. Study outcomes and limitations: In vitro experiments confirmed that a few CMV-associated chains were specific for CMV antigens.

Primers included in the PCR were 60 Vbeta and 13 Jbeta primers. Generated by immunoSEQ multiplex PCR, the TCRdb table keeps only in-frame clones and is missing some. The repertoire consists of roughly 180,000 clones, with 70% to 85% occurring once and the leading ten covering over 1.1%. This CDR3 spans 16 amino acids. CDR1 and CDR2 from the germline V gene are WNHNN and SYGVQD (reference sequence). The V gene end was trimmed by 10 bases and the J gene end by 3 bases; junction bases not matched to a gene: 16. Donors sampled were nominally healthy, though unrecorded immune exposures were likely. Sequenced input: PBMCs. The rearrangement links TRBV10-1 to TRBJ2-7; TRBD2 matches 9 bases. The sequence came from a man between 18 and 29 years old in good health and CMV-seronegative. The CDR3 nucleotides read TGCGCCACAGGGGAGGGGTTGCGGGAGGGATTCTACGAGCAGTACTTC. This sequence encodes CATGEGLREGFYEQYF.